The next 13 T cell receptor beta chains were all read from a single sample in a study of blood T cell repertoires in COVID-19 (dated by TCRdb to the early 2020s). Receptor libraries were prepared by the immunoSEQ multiplex PCR assay. TCRdb stores this immuneACCESS table with in-frame sequences only. Part of the clones is absent; in the studies checked, under half of the shortfall reflects unresolved V genes, and no reason is known for the rest. The sample table shows 200,000 or so clones, and 88% are seen once. 2.6% of the sample is held by the ten biggest clonotypes. Sequenced sample: PBMCs or T cells enriched from blood (not recorded which). Receptor source: a young woman who had recovered from COVID-19.

This clone was observed once. This chain uses TRBV4-3 with TRBJ1-2, with a weak D call TRBD1 (6 bases). Trimming pared 4 bases from V and 4 bases from J, leaving 22 bases between. CDR3 size: 17 residues. The germline V gene has CDR1 LGHNA and CDR2 YSLEER. In DNA, the CDR3 is TGCGCCAGCAGCCGAGATATGTTGGACAGAAATATCTATGGCTACACCTTC. Translated: CASSRDMLDRNIYGYTF.

The V gene is TRBV10-3, the J gene TRBJ1-4; 7 positions agree with TRBD1. Germline CDR1 and CDR2: ENHRY and SYGVKD. The CDR3 totals 16 residues. The junction had 8 bases not matched to a gene; V was cut back by 2 bases and J by 5 bases. CDR3 sequence reads: CAISEGVLTGNEKLFF. CDR3 bases: TGTGCCATCAGTGAGGGGGTTTTGACAGGGAATGAAAAACTGTTTTTT.

About this clone itself: Distinct nucleotide sequences in the sample also encode this CDR3. V is TRBV3-1 (or the pseudogene TRBV3-2) and J is TRBJ2-5; TRBD2 matches at 7 bases. The CDR3 has 14 amino acids. CDR1 is LGHDT and CDR2 is YNNKEL in the germline V gene (reference sequence). The J segment lost 1 base and the V segment lost 1 base, leaving 0 bases of the junction unmatched. CDR3: CASSQGGGQETQYF. The CDR3 region has the DNA TGTGCCAGCAGCCAAGGGGGGGGCCAAGAGACCCAGTACTTC.

The chain joins TRBV2 to TRBJ2-3; the D is unclear. Trimming took 5 bases from V and 2 from J, leaving 8 bases between them. Germline CDR1 reads SNHLY; CDR2 reads FYNNEI. This CDR3 region has 13 residues. CDR3 amino acids: CASSLRNTDTQYF. In DNA form, the CDR3 reads TGTGCCAGCAGTTTGCGGAACACAGATACGCAGTATTTT. The complete variable domain, with remaining parts taken from reference TRBV2 and TRBJ2-3, reads EPEVTQTPSHQVTQMGQEVILRCVPISNHLYFYWYRQILGQKVEFLVSFYNNEISEKSEIFDDQFSVERPDGSNFTLKIRSTKLEDSAMYFCASSLRNTDTQYFGPGTRLTVL.

This rearrangement joins TRBV5-4 to TRBJ2-1; 7 bases agree with TRBD2. The CDR3 length is 15 residues. V trimming: 7 bases; J trimming: 5 bases; junction bases outside the gene matches: 12. CDR1 and CDR2 from the germline V gene are SGHNT and YYREEE (reference sequence). CDR3: CASSRVSGNHNEQFF. The CDR3 DNA reads TGTGCCAGCTCCAGGGTCAGCGGGAATCACAATGAGCAGTTCTTC.

This rearrangement joins TRBV11-1 to TRBJ2-2; 8 nucleotides line up with TRBD2. Per the germline V gene, CDR1 is SGHAT and CDR2 is FQDESV (reference sequence). V shed 5 bases, J shed 5 bases, and the junction held 7 bases outside the gene matches. This CDR3 region has 15 residues. The CDR3 reads CASSRGGLRTGELFF. The CDR3 bases are TGTGCCAGCAGCCGGGGGGGCCTAAGAACCGGGGAGCTGTTTTTT. Supplemented by reference TRBV11-1 and TRBJ2-2, the full variable domain reads EAEVAQSPRYKITEKSQAVAFWCDPISGHATLYWYRQILGQGPELLVQFQDESVVDDSQLPKDRFSAERLKGVDSTLKIQPAELGDSAMYLCASSRGGLRTGELFFGEGSRLTVL.

The rearrangement uses TRBV5-1 and TRBJ1-2, with D tentatively TRBD1 (5 bases). The V end was cut by 5 bases, the J end by 6 bases, with 11 bases between. The germline V gene encodes CDR1 SGHRS and CDR2 YFSETQ. The length of the CDR3 is 12 residues. CDR3 loop: CASRQGLDGYTF. The CDR3 region has the DNA TGCGCCAGCAGGCAGGGTTTAGATGGCTACACCTTC.

The genes are TRBV7-9 and TRBJ1-1, with D unclear. Trimming removed 5 bases from V and 1 base from J, with 5 bases in between. The V gene's germline CDR1 is SEHNR and CDR2 FQNEAQ (reference sequence). The CDR3 totals 12 residues. The CDR3 is CASSRENTEAFF. CDR3 bases: TGTGCCAGCAGCCGGGAGAACACTGAAGCTTTCTTT.

The chain links TRBV7-9 to TRBJ1-1; 8 bases agree with TRBD1. The V gene's germline CDR1 is SEHNR and CDR2 FQNEAQ (reference sequence). The junction had 9 bases not matched to a gene; V was cut back by 7 bases and J by 5 bases. The length of the CDR3 is 14 residues. The CDR3 is CASNEQGVRTEAFF. The CDR3 DNA reads as TGTGCCAGCAACGAACAGGGGGTTAGAACTGAAGCTTTCTTT.

Concerning this clone: The junction departs from the called germline gene at one end, perhaps through a read error. CDR3 coding DNA: TGTGCTAGCAGCCCGGACACGGGACAAGGAAAGACCCAGTACTTC. Translating it yields CASSPDTGQGKTQYF. This chain links TRBV7-7 with TRBJ2-5; D is possibly TRBD1 (6 bases). The CDR3 is 15 residues long. CDR1 SSHAT and CDR2 FNYEAQ come from the germline V gene (reference sequence).

This clone was counted once. The rearrangement uses TRBV19 and TRBJ1-3, with D perhaps TRBD1 (6 bases). The CDR3 is 15 amino acids. V was trimmed by 5 bases and J by 1 base, leaving 12 bases between them. The germline gives CDR1 LNHDA, CDR2 SQIVND (reference sequence). The CDR3 region has the DNA TGTGCCAGTAGTGCCGGGACACCTTCTGGAAACACCATATATTTT. It is translated as CASSAGTPSGNTIYF. Combining the CDR3 with reference TRBV19 and TRBJ1-3 gives the whole variable domain DGGITQSPKYLFRKEGQNVTLSCEQNLNHDAMYWYRQDPGQGLRLIYYSQIVNDFQKGDIAEGYSVSREKKESFPLTVTSAQKNPTAFYLCASSAGTPSGNTIYFGEGSWLTVV.

The rearrangement joins TRBV3-1 (or the pseudogene TRBV3-2) to TRBJ2-3; 11 positions agree with TRBD2. CDR3 length: 16 residues. Looked up from germline, CDR1 is LGHDT and CDR2 is YNNKEL (reference sequence). The V segment lost 6 bases and the J segment 2 bases; nucleotides outside the gene matches: 7. CDR3 protein: CASSSLAGGITDTQYF. The CDR3 nucleotides are TGTGCCAGCAGTTCATTAGCGGGGGGGATCACAGATACGCAGTATTTT.

This chain joins TRBV5-1 and TRBJ1-2, with 9 bases matching TRBD1. Germline CDR1 and CDR2: SGHRS and YFSETQ. This CDR3 is 16 amino acids long. V was clipped by 4 bases and J by 0 bases; unmatched bases: 7. The CDR3 reads CASSREGQGANYGYTF. Written as DNA, the CDR3 is TGCGCCAGCAGCCGAGAGGGACAGGGAGCTAACTATGGCTACACCTTC.